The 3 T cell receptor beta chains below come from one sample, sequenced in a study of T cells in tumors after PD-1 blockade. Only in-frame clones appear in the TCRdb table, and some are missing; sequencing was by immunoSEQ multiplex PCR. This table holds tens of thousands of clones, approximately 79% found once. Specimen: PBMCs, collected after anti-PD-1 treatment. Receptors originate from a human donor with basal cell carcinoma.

The CDR3 nucleotides read TGTGCCAGCCGCTCGGGACCTGATAATGAAAAACTGTTTTTT. It encodes CASRSGPDNEKLFF. The chain has TRBV3-1 (or the pseudogene TRBV3-2) and TRBJ1-4; TRBD1 is a possible D gene (5 bases). CDR1 is LGHDT and CDR2 is YNNKEL in the germline V gene (reference sequence). The length of the CDR3 is 14 residues. Trimming cost V 8 bases and J 4 bases, with 14 bases left between them.

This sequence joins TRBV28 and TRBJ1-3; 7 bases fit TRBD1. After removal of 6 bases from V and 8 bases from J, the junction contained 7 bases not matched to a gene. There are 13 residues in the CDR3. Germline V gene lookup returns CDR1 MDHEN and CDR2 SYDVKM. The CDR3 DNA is TGTGCCAGCAGAACGACAGGGAGGGACACCATATATTTT. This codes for CASRTTGRDTIYF.

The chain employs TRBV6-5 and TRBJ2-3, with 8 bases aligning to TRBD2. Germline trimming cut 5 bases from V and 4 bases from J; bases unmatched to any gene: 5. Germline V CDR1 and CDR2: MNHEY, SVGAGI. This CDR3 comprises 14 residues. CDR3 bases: TGTGCCAGCAGTCCAGCGGGGGTTTCAGATACGCAGTATTTT. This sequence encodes CASSPAGVSDTQYF.